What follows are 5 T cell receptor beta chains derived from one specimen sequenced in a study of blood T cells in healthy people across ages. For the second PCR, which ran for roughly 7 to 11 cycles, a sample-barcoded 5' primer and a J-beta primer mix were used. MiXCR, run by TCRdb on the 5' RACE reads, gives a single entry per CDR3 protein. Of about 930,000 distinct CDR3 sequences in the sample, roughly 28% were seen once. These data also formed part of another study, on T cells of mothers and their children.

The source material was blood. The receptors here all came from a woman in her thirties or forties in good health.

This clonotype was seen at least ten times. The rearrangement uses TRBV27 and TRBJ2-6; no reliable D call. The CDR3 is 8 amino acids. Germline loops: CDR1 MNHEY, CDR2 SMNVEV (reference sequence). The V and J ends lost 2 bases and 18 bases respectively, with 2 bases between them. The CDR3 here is CASSLPTF. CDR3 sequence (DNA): TGTGCCAGCAGTTTACCGACTTTC.

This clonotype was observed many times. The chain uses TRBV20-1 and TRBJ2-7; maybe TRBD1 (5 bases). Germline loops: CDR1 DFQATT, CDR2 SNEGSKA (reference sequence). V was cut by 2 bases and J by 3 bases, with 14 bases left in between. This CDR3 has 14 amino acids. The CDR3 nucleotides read TGCAGTGCTAGACAGCAGGGTCGGCACTACGAGCAGTACTTC. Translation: CSARQQGRHYEQYF.

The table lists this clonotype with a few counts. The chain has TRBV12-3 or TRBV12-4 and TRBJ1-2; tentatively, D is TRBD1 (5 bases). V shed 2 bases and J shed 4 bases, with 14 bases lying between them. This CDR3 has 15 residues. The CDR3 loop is CASSLRGEMGYGYTF. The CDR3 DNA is TGTGCCAGCAGTTTAAGGGGAGAAATGGGCTATGGCTACACCTTC.

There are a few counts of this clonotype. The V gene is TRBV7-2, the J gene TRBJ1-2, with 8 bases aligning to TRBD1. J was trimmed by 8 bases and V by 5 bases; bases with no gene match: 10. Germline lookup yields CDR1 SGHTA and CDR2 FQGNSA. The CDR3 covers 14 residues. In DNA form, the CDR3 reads TGTGCCAGCAGCCCACGGACAGGGACGGGCGGCTACACCTTC. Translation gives CASSPRTGTGGYTF. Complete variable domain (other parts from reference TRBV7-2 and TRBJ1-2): GAGVSQSPSNKVTEKGKDVELRCDPISGHTALYWYRQSLGQGLEFLIYFQGNSAPDKSGLPSDRFSAERTGGSVSTLTIQRTQQEDSAVYLCASSPRTGTGGYTFGSGTRLTVV.

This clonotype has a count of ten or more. CDR3 loop: CASSLWGRGIQPQHF. The CDR3 DNA reads as TGTGCCAGCAGCTTATGGGGCAGGGGGATTCAGCCCCAGCATTTT. The chain is built from TRBV7-2 and TRBJ1-5; 7 bases map to TRBD1. The germline V gene has CDR1 SGHTA and CDR2 FQGNSA. With V trimmed by 2 bases and J by 6 bases, 7 bases remained unmatched. This CDR3 has 15 residues.